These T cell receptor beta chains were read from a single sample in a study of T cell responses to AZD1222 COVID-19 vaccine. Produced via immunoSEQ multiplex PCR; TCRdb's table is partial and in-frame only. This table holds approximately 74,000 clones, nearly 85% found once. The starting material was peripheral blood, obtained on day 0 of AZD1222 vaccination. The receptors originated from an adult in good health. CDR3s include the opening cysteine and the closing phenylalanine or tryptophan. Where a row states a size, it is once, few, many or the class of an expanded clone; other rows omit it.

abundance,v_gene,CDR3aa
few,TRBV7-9,CASSLGAQGGNTIYF
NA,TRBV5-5,CASARDRDSYQPQHF
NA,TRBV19,CASASWTGGSFF
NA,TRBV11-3,CASSPLGTGELFF
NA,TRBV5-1,CASSLGTAGNTEAFF
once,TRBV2,CASVIGNTIYF
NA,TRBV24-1,CATSDGGGNEQFF
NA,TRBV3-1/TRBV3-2,CASSQEERDRGHEQYF
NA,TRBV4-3,CASSQAGVSYGYTF
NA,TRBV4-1,CASSQGRTDTQYF
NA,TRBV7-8,CASSFLSSRGGMGDTQYF
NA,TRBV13,CASKQGYVGGAFF
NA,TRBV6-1,CASSEAFGSNYGYTF
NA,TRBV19,CASRGRGSEQYF
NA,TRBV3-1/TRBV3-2,CASSQDRTTEAFF
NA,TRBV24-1,CATSLTGLGNEQFF
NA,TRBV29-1,CSVELSGTGNPYEQYF
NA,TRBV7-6,CASSPVAESSYNEQFF
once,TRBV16,CASSQWGSGGNTEAFF
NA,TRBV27,CASSQGLADNEQFF
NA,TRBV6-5,CASSYSKYNEQFF
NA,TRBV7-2,CASSSTGLADNEQFF
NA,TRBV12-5,CASGLVLGDMRNTIYF
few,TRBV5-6,CASSYPGHGAGNEQFF